The 4 T cell receptor beta chains listed next were all sequenced from one sample in a study of blood T cell repertoires in COVID-19. TCRdb's copy holds only in-frame clones and misses some; the assay was immunoSEQ multiplex PCR. The table includes around 130,000 clones, about 86% detected once. Sequencing was done on a sample of PBMCs or T cells enriched from blood (not recorded which). These receptors all stem from a woman aged 50 to 60 who had recovered from COVID-19.

The chain has TRBV6-5 and TRBJ2-5; TRBD2 aligns across 8 bases. The CDR3 totals 14 residues. Germline loops: CDR1 MNHEY, CDR2 SVGAGI. V lost 5 bases and J lost 3; bases outside the gene matches: 5. Here the CDR3 DNA reads TGTGCCAGCAGTACCCACGGGGGGGAAGAGACCCAGTACTTC. This gives the protein CASSTHGGEETQYF.

The gene calls are TRBV28 and TRBJ1-2; D gene uncertain. V shed 2 bases and J shed 4 bases, with 14 bases lying between them. Germline V gives CDR1 MDHEN, CDR2 SYDVKM. The CDR3 spans 15 residues. CDR3 region: CASSLGTQSTYGYTF. DNA of the CDR3: TGTGCCAGCAGTTTAGGCACACAATCAACCTATGGCTACACCTTC.

This chain uses TRBV19 with TRBJ1-1, with a tentative D call TRBD1 (6 bases). CDR3 length equals 14 residues. CDR1 and CDR2 (germline): LNHDA, SQIVND (reference sequence). V shed 5 bases and J shed 0 bases, with 10 bases lying between them. DNA of the CDR3: TGTGCCAGTAGTCTAGGGACACTGAACACTGAAGCTTTCTTT. Residues: CASSLGTLNTEAFF.

The rearrangement joins TRBV7-2 to TRBJ2-6; the D gene is possibly TRBD1 (5 bases). Germline loops: CDR1 SGHTA, CDR2 FQGNSA. Trimming pared 3 bases from V and 2 bases from J, leaving 14 bases between. This CDR3 has 17 amino acids. The CDR3 bases are TGTGCCAGCAGCTTCGGACACCAGATAGCTGGGGCCAACGTCCTGACTTTC. This sequence encodes CASSFGHQIAGANVLTF. Based on the CDR3 plus reference TRBV7-2 and TRBJ2-6, the full variable domain is GAGVSQSPSNKVTEKGKDVELRCDPISGHTALYWYRQSLGQGLEFLIYFQGNSAPDKSGLPSDRFSAERTGGSVSTLTIQRTQQEDSAVYLCASSFGHQIAGANVLTFGAGSRLTVL.